This TCR beta chain comes out of a study of cytomegalovirus exposure and HLA in healthy donors (dated by TCRdb to 2017 to 2019). At the level of the whole study: According to an earlier analysis of several hundred of the donors, roughly 180 million T cells yielded roughly 100 million unique TCR beta sequences and about 280 Gb of sequence data. An early release that covered 500 to 800 HLA-typed donors contained around 300 gigabases of sequencing data and about 84 million unique TCR sequences. The genetic ancestry cluster associated with self-reported Caucasian donors included around four fifths of the roughly 410 genotyped donors. The study aimed to test whether cataloging public T cell receptors could reveal signatures of past pathogen exposure. The study used immunosequencing to profile the T cell repertoires of several hundred subjects and linked those repertoires to cytomegalovirus serostatus. A separate validation cohort of 90 to 150 different subjects was used in addition to the roughly 640-subject first cohort. The study combined high-throughput TCR immunosequencing, statistical association of individual TCRs with disease status, and machine learning to predict cytomegalovirus infection status. In a later analysis, previously published TCR beta repertoires from 550 to 750 donors were re-analyzed and high-resolution HLA genotyping was added so that TCR occurrence patterns could be studied. Rather than using new phenotypic data, the later analysis identified candidate immune exposures from TCR beta sequences and from how often those sequences occurred across donors. In an earlier analysis of 500 to 650 of the donors, high-throughput TCR beta sequencing was used to judge whether each TCR beta V gene segment behaved as functional or pseudogenic. Donor age, sex, ethnicity and CMV serostatus were compiled together with the repertoire data. A later genetic analysis took genome-wide SNP genotypes for about 65% of the 666 donors and used that subset as a discovery cohort. All discovery cohort repertoires had been generated on a single sequencing platform. Class I and class II HLA loci were covered by the typing at four-digit resolution. The number of typed donors differed by locus: roughly 629-640 for A, B, C, DRB1 and DQB1; 500 to 550 for DQA1; over 600 for DPA1; and about 470 for DPB1. Several DR-DQ haplotypes were handled as single units for association and clustering because linkage in the cohort was strong. Among around 400 genotyped donors of the cohort, an average of roughly 230,000 unique TCR beta nucleotide sequences was sequenced per donor, of which about 19% were non-productive.

CDR1 LGHNA and CDR2 YNFKEQ are derived from the germline V gene. Its CDR3 holds 15 amino acids, cysteine through phenylalanine. Only the CDR3 DNA stays, 45 bases, in frame from base 1. V loses 4 bases of germline sequence and J loses 1 base, and the interval between the two ends is 10 bases. Paper-wide results and their limitations: In a later genetic analysis, fewer N-insertions in productive TCRs were reported among donors in an Asian-associated ancestry cluster than the approximately 710-donor mean. The authors suggested that the approach could potentially be generalized to other disease states and immunological phenotypes. An association between a missense DCLRE1C variant and V-gene and J-gene trimming of TCR beta chains was found in a later genetic analysis and replicated in an independent cohort. Assigning TCR associations to individual alleles was difficult when HLA alleles, especially DR and DQ, strongly co-occurred. For the cohort, immune exposure information was limited to CMV serostatus. Correlated functional status among segregating V segments might reflect linkage disequilibrium, but an unknown experimental factor could not be ruled out. A further reported finding was that TCR beta sequences accurately predicted the HLA-A and HLA-B alleles for most subjects in the first cohort. Most TCR sequences were observed very rarely across donors, whereas some public TCRs were present in many individuals. Because HLA typing was unavailable for some donors at each locus, only the typed subset was used in association tests. In a later analysis, HLA-associated TCR beta chains showed more clonal expansion and lower generation probabilities than non-associated chains that were equally common. The earlier analysis of around 600 of the donors excluded roughly 16 rarely observed V segments, including chromosome 9 orphons, because counts were too low. In an earlier analysis of some 640 of the donors, most TCR beta V segments were observed in productive rearrangements about 90% or about 30% of the time, broadly matching IMGT annotations. Roughly uniform sequencing depth across donors was assumed in presence/absence analyses, although this assumption may not hold. A cluster of highly shared sequence variants was judged likely to represent a technical artifact of the sequencing pipeline. The study listed approximately 160 TCR beta chains as associated with cytomegalovirus. In this cohort, only TCR beta chains were sequenced, and detectable features were limited by the absence of alpha or paired-chain data. In vitro tests confirmed that a few of the cytomegalovirus-associated TCR beta chains recognize cytomegalovirus antigens. Some IMGT-functional V segments, including TRBV6-2 and TRBV6-3, could not be distinguished by the 87-base-pair reads and were therefore excluded. A later analysis reported that several top co-occurrence clusters appeared linked to parvovirus B19, influenza, CMV and Epstein-Barr virus. In a later analysis, TCR association rates were found to vary across HLA loci, with the most associated TCRs seen for DRB1 alleles and the fewest for HLA-C alleles. Most CMV-associated TCR beta chains appeared to be HLA-restricted in a later analysis, and the HLA associations seemed to be driven largely by CMV exposure. Specific HLA alleles were associated with 15,000 to 20,000 TCR beta sequences at a false discovery rate of 0.05 in a later analysis. The classifier was reported to diagnose cytomegalovirus status with high specificity and sensitivity in both the original cohort and the validation cohort.

The cohort was made up of hundreds of healthy bone marrow donors. At the time of sampling, all cohort members were nominally healthy, though unrecorded immune exposures were likely present. The donor tested CMV seronegative, placing the donor among the 350 or so seronegative members of the cohort. A peripheral blood sample was collected from each donor, and TCR beta sequencing was performed on peripheral blood mononuclear cells. Genomic DNA extraction from the blood cell samples was performed with the Qiagen DNeasy Blood Extraction Kit. Preparation of the library involved the immunoSEQ multiplex PCR assay. For the multiplex PCR, a mixture combining 60 forward primers for TCR Vbeta segments and 13 reverse primers for TCR Jbeta segments was used. The CDR3 region of rearranged TCR beta genes was amplified from genomic DNA with a multiplex PCR assay. Amplified TCR beta libraries were sequenced as 87-base-pair reads on the Illumina HiSeq System. In the paper's pipeline: A later analysis counted 75 million to 100 million unique TCR beta chains across the 600 to 850 repertoires, and some 11 million of these chains were shared by at least two donors. A nearest-neighbor algorithm error-corrected the raw reads and collapsed the reads into unique sequences, merging closely related sequences to remove PCR and sequencing errors. V, D and J gene segments were assigned by aligning CDR3 sequences to IMGT reference sequences. For a sequence to be retained, a match of at least six nucleotides to both a V gene segment and a J gene segment was required. A rearrangement counted as productive if the CDR3 had no stop codons and remained in frame with V and J, and every other rearrangement counted as non-productive. CDR3 was defined by IMGT convention, running from the second conserved V-encoded cysteine to the conserved J-encoded phenylalanine. The earlier analysis of about 560 of the donors excluded any sequence lacking an unambiguous match to a single V gene segment. An earlier analysis of 587 of the donors classified V segments as functional when productive rearrangements were above 56.7% and as segregating when the standard deviation between donors was above 5%. A statistical classification framework was built to diagnose cytomegalovirus status from the catalog of TCR beta chain sequences. V and J gene assignment, in a later analysis, came from comparing TCR nucleotide sequences with IMGT/GENE-DB human TR gene sequences. The TCRdist pipeline was used in a later analysis to assign CDR3 sequences and most-parsimonious VDJ recombination scenarios. In a later analysis, each TCR beta chain was defined by its CDR3 amino acid sequence together with its V-gene family, and reads lacking a unique V-gene family were excluded. In a later analysis, 450 to 600 highly shared, low-generation-probability nucleotide sequences were removed to address suspected cross-contamination and a sequencing artifact. In a later analysis, a clonal expansion index for each public chain was calculated from normalized within-repertoire ranks of inferred template counts. Generation probabilities in a later analysis came from a VDJ recombination model fitted to out-of-frame rearrangements, and those results were checked against IGoR. Hypergeometric tests were used in a later analysis to score TCR-TCR, TCR-HLA and TCR-CMV co-occurrence, with a repertoire-size bias correction applied to the TCR pairs. False discovery rates were estimated in a later analysis by permuting HLA or CMV assignments 20 times. In a later analysis, co-occurring TCRs were grouped using DBSCAN, with TCRdist sequence similarity added in when clustering inside HLA-allele-positive subsets. For co-occurrence clustering, repertoires with fewer than 30,000 or more than 120,000 public chains were excluded, along with 5 or 6 repertoires with anomalous nucleotide sharing. The immuneACCESS repertoire file appears here via TCRdb, limited to in-frame rearrangements. These files lack a portion of the clones; in checked studies, under half of the deficit traces to unresolved V genes, and the cause of the others is not known. V, J and clone size were drawn from that table, and D and trimming were deduced from the DNA. The sample table lists about 100,000 clones, 60% to 75% of them with a count of one. The ten largest clones add up to 10% of the sample.

A remark on this clone: The antigen it binds to is not known. Base qualities are not recorded, but no much larger clone differs from it by a single base.

The sequence was collected from a man between 45 and 60 years old in good health and CMV-seronegative. Sequencing was carried out using PBMCs. This receptor chain uses TRBV4-2 and TRBJ1-4; a confident D gene designation cannot be given. CDR3 reads: CASSRPVQTNEKLFF. The DNA sequence is TGTGCCAGCAGCCGCCCGGTTCAAACTAATGAAAAACTGTTTTTT.